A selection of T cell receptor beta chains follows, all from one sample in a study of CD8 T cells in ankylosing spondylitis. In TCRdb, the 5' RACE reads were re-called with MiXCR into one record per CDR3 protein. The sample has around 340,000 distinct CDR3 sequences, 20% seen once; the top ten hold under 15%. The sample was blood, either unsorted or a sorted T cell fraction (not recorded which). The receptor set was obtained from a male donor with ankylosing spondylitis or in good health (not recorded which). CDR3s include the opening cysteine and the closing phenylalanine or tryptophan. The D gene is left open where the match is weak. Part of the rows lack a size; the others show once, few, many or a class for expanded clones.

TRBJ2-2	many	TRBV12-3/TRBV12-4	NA	CASSMGDTGELFF	TGTGCCAGCAGTATGGGGGACACCGGGGAGCTGTTTTTT
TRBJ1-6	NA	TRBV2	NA	CASSDRGLDYSPLHF	TGTGCCAGCAGTGACCGGGGATTAGACTATTCACCCCTCCACTTT
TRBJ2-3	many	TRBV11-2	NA	CASSYRDPPTDTQYF	TGTGCCAGCAGCTACCGGGACCCCCCCACAGATACGCAGTATTTT
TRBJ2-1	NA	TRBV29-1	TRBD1	CSVEWDSFSNEQFF	TGCAGCGTTGAGTGGGACAGTTTTTCGAATGAGCAGTTCTTC
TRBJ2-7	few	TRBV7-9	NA	CASSLAVRDYEQYF	TGTGCCAGCAGCTTAGCTGTACGCGACTACGAGCAGTACTTC
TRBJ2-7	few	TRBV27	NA	CASGLTQVHEQYF	TGTGCCAGCGGCCTGACACAGGTGCACGAGCAGTACTTC
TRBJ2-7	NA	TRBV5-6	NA	CASIRGSSSYEQYF	TGTGCCAGCATCCGGGGCTCGAGCTCCTACGAGCAGTACTTC
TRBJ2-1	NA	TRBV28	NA	CASSPDTYNEHFF	TGTGCCAGCAGTCCGGACACCTACAATGAGCACTTCTTC
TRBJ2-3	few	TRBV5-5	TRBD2	CASSLGLAGTAFGTQYF	TGTGCCAGCAGCTTGGGACTAGCGGGGACCGCATTTGGTACGCAGTATTTT
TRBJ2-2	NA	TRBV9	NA	CASSPFGGGLNTGELFF	TGTGCCAGCAGTCCCTTCGGCGGGGGCCTGAACACCGGGGAGCTGTTTTTT
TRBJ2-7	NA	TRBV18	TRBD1	CASSQTGAGGEQYF	TGTGCCAGCTCACAGACAGGGGCTGGTGGCGAGCAGTACTTC
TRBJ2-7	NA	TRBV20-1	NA	CSARDPQGGLYEQYF	TGCAGTGCTAGAGATCCGCAGGGGGGTCTCTACGAGCAGTACTTC
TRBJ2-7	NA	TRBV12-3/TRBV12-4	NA	CASSLGPDTAYEQYF	TGTGCCAGCAGCCTCGGGCCAGATACTGCCTACGAGCAGTACTTC
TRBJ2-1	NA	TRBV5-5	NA	CASSDGGGSGYNEQFF	TGTGCCAGCAGCGACGGTGGGGGGAGCGGCTACAATGAGCAGTTCTTC
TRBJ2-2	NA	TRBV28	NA	CAARVENTGELFF	TGTGCCGCCAGGGTAGAGAACACCGGGGAGCTGTTTTTT
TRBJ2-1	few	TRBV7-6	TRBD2	CASSLVWGGAGVFGEQFF	TGTGCCAGCAGCTTAGTCTGGGGGGGAGCGGGGGTGTTCGGAGAGCAGTTCTTC
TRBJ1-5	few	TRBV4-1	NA	CASSQGIYSNQPQHF	TGCGCCAGCAGCCAAGGGATTTATAGCAATCAGCCCCAGCATTTT
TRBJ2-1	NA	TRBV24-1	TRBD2	CATRIAGGNEQFF	TGTGCCACCAGGATAGCGGGGGGCAATGAGCAGTTCTTC
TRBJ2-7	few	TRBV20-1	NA	CSQPSGYEQYF	TGCAGTCAACCCTCAGGTTACGAGCAGTACTTC
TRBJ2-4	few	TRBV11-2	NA	CASSLDLGTNIQYF	TGTGCCAGCAGCTTAGATCTGGGGACAAACATTCAGTACTTC
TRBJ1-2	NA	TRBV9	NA	CASSAIRANYGYTF	TGTGCCAGCAGCGCGATCAGGGCTAACTATGGCTACACCTTC
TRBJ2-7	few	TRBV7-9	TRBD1	CASSQTGASYEQYF	TGTGCCAGCAGCCAGACAGGGGCCTCCTACGAGCAGTACTTC